The 2 T cell receptor beta chains below were found in one sample sequenced in a study of blood T cell repertoires in COVID-19. Profiled with immunoSEQ multiplex PCR; TCRdb holds only in-frame clones, not every one. The sample includes 100,000 to 150,000 clones, roughly 89% of them seen just once. Sequencing was performed on peripheral blood. These receptor sequences come from a man aged 55 to 70 with COVID-19, enrolled during active disease.

Remarks on this clone: The sample carries other DNA sequences with the same CDR3. The chain has TRBV12-5 and TRBJ1-4; 9 bases map to TRBD1. The CDR3 sequence is 14 residues long. J lost 8 bases, V lost 4 bases, and 5 bases had no gene match. Germline CDR1 is LGHNT and CDR2 is FRNRAP. The CDR3 DNA is TGTGCTAGTGGTTCGGGACAGGGTGGGGAAAAACTGTTTTTT. Translating it yields CASGSGQGGEKLFF.

V usage is TRBV30 and J usage is TRBJ2-3; no reliable D call. Trimming left V 0 bases short and J 4 bases short, with 5 bases between. Germline V gene data show CDR1 as GTSNPN and CDR2 as SVGIG (reference sequence). The CDR3 spans 12 residues. The CDR3 coding sequence is TGTGCCTGGAGTGTACTCGCAGATACGCAGTATTTT. It codes for CAWSVLADTQYF.